The TCR beta chain under discussion was sequenced for a study of blood T cell repertoires in COVID-19. Study information: Whether acute or convalescent, the COVID-19 samples came from the United States, Italy and Spain. The cDNA or gDNA used as material had been derived from T cells, B-cell-depleted T cells, or PBMCs.

Per the study methods: Reference gene primer amplification gave nucleated cell count estimates. Data came from immunoSEQ multiplex PCR; TCRdb stores just in-frame clones and leaves some out. V and J calls and clone size are given by that table; D and trimming were obtained from the DNA. The table lists fewer than 35,000 clones, around 91% of them singletons, with about 1.6% in the top ten. V lost 5 bases and J lost 4; bases outside the gene matches: 7. The germline CDR1 and CDR2 sequences are SGHTA and FQGNSA. This CDR3 is built from 15 residues. This clonotype originated in a man between 60 and 75 years old with active COVID-19. The V gene is TRBV7-2, the J gene TRBJ1-4; 7 positions match TRBD1. What was sequenced was peripheral blood. The DNA for the CDR3 is TGTGCCAGCAGCGGGCAGGGGACAGTTAATGAAAAACTGTTTTTT. This codes for CASSGQGTVNEKLFF.